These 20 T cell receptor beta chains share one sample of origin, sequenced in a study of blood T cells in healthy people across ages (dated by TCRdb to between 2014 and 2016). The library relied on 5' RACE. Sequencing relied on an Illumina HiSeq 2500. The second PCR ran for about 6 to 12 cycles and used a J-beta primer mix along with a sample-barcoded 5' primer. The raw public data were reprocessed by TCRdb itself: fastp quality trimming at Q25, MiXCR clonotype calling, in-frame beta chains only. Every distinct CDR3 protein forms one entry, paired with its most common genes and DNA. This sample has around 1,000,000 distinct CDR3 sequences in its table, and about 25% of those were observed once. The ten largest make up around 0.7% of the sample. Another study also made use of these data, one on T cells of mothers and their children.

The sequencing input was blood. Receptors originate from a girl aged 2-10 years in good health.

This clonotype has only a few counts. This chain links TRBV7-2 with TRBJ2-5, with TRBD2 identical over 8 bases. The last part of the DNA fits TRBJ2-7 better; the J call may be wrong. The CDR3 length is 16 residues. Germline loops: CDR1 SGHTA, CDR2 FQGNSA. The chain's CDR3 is CASSLDFQRGSYEQYF. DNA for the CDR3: TGTGCCAGCAGCTTAGATTTCCAGCGGGGGAGCTACGAGCAGTACTTC.

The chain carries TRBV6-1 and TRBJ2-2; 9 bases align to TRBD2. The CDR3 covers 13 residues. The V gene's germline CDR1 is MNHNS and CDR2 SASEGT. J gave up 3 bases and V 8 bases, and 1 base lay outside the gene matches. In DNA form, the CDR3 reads TGTGCCAGCGGACTAGCGTACACCGGGGAGCTGTTTTTT. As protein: CASGLAYTGELFF.

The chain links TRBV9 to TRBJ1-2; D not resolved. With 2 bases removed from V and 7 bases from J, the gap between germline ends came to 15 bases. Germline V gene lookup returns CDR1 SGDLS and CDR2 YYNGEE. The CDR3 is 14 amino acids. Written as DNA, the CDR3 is TGTGCCAGCAGCGTTTACGAGGATCCGCGTGGCTACACCTTC. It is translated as CASSVYEDPRGYTF.

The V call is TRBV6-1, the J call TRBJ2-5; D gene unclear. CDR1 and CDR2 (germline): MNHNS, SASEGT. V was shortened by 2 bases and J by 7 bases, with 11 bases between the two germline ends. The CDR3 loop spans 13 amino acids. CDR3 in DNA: TGTGCCAGCAGTGAAATCGGGCTGGTGACCCAGTACTTC. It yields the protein CASSEIGLVTQYF.

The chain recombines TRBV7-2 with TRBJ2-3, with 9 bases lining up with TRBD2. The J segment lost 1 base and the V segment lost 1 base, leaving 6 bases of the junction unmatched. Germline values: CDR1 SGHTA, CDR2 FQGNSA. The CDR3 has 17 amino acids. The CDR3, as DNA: TGTGCCAGCAGCTTAGGTCTTAGCGGGGGTGGCACAGATACGCAGTATTTT. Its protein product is CASSLGLSGGGTDTQYF.

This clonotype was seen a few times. The CDR3 loop is CASSDLARIGYEQYF. The CDR3 bases are TGTGCCAGCAGCGATCTCGCCCGCATTGGATACGAGCAGTACTTC. The rearrangement joins TRBV6-1 to TRBJ2-5; the D is unclear. Near its end, the DNA agrees better with TRBJ2-7, so the J call may be wrong. Germline V lookup: CDR1 MNHNS, CDR2 SASEGT. The CDR3 contains 15 residues.

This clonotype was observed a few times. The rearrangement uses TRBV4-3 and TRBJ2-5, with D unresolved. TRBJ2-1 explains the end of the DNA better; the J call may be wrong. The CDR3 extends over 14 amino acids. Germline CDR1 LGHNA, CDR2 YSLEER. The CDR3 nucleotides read TGCGCCAGCAGCCAAGATTCGCTAATCAATGAGCAGTTCTTC. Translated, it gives CASSQDSLINEQFF.

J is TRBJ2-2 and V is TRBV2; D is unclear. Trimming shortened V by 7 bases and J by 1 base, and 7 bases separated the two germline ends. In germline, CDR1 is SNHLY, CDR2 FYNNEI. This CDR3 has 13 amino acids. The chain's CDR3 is CASNSWNTGELFF. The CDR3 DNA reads TGTGCCAGCAACAGCTGGAACACCGGGGAGCTGTTTTTT.

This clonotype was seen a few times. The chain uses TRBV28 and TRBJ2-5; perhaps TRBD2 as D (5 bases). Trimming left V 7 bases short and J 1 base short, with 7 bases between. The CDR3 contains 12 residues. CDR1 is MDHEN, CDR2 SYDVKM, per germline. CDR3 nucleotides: TGTGCCAGCAAAAGCGGCCAAGAGACCCAGTACTTC. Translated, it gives CASKSGQETQYF.

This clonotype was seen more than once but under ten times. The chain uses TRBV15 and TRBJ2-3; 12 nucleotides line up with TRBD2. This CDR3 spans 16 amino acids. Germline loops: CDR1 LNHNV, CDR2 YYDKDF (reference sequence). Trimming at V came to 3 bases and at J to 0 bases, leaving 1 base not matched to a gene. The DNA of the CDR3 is TGTGCCACCAGCAGTGGACTAGCGGGAAGCACAGATACGCAGTATTTT. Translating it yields CATSSGLAGSTDTQYF.

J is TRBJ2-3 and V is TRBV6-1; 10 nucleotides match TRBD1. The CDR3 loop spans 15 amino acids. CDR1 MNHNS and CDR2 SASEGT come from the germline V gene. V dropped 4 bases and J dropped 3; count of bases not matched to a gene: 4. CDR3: CASSGRQGATDTQYF. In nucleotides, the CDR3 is TGTGCCAGCAGTGGGAGACAGGGGGCAACAGATACGCAGTATTTT.

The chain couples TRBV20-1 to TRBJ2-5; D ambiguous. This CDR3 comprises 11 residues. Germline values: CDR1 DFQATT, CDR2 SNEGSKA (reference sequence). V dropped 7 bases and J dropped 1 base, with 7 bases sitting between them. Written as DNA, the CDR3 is TGCAGTGGTGTAGTCCAAGAGACCCAGTACTTC. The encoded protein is CSGVVQETQYF.

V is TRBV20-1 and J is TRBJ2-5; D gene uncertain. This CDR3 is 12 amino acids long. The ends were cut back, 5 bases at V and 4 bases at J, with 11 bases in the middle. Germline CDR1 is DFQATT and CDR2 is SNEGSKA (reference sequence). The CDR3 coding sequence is TGCAGTGCTTCCGATGAAACAGAGACCCAGTACTTC. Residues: CSASDETETQYF.

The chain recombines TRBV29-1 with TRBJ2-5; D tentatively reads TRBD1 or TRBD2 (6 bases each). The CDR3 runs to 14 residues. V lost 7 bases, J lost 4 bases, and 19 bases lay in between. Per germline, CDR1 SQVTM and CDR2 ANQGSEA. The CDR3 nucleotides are TGCAGCGACTTACAGGGAGGCGGGTTAGAGACCCAGTACTTC. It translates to CSDLQGGGLETQYF.

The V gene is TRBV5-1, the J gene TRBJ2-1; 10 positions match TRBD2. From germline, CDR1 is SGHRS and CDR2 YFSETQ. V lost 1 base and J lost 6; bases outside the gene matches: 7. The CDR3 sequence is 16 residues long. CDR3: CASSLNLAGEGNEQFF. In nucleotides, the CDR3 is TGCGCCAGCAGCTTGAATCTAGCGGGAGAGGGCAATGAGCAGTTCTTC. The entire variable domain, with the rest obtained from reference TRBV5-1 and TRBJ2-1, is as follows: KAGVTQTPRYLIKTRGQQVTLSCSPISGHRSVSWYQQTPGQGLQFLFEYFSETQRNKGNFPGRFSGRQFSNSRSEMNVSTLELGDSALYLCASSLNLAGEGNEQFFGPGTRLTVL.

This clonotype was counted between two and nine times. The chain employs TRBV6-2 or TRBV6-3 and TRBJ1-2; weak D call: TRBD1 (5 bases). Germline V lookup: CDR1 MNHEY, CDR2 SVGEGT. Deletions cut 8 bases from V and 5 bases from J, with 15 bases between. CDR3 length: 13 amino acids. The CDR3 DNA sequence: TGTGCCAGCGTTCAGGGATGGGGATATGGCTACACCTTC. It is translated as CASVQGWGYGYTF.

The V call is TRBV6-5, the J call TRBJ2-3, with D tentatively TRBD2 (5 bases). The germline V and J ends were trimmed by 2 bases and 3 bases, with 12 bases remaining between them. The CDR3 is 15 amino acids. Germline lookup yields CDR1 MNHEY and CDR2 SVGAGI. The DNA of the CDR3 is TGTGCCAGCAGTTACAGCCCCGGAGGAACAGATACGCAGTATTTT. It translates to CASSYSPGGTDTQYF.

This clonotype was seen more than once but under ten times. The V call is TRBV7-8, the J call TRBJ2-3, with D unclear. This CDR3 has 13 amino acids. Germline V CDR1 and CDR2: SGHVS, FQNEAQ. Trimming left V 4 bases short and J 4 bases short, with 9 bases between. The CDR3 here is CASSSNVADTQYF. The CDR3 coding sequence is TGTGCCAGCAGCTCCAACGTAGCAGATACGCAGTATTTT.

The CDR3 reads CSAPSPGPAYEQYF. In DNA, the CDR3 is TGCAGTGCCCCTTCCCCGGGACCCGCCTACGAGCAGTACTTC. The chain couples TRBV20-1 to TRBJ2-5, with D possibly being TRBD1 or TRBD2 (5 bases each). The better agreement between TRBJ2-7 and the DNA end casts doubt on the J call. The germline V gene encodes CDR1 DFQATT and CDR2 SNEGSKA (reference sequence). The CDR3 is 14 amino acids.

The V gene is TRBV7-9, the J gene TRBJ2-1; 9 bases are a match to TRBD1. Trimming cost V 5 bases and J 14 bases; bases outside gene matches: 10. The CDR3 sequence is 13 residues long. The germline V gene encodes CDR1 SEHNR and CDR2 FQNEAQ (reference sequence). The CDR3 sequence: CASSRGQGGNEFF. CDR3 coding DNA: TGTGCCAGCAGCCGGGGACAGGGAGGTAATGAGTTCTTC.